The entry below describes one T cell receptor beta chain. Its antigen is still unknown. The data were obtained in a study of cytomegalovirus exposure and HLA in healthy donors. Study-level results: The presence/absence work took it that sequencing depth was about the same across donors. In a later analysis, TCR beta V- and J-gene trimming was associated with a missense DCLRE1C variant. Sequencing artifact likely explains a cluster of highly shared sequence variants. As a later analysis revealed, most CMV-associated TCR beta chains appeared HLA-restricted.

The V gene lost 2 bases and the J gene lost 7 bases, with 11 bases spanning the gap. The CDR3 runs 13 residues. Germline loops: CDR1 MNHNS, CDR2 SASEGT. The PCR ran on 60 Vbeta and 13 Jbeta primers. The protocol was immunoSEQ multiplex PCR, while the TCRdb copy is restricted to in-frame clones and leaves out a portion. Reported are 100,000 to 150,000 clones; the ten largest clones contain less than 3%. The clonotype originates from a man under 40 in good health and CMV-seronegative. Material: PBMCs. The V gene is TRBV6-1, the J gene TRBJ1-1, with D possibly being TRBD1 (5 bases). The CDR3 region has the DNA TGTGCCAGCAGTGAAAGGGGCATGCGTGAAGCTTTCTTT. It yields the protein CASSERGMREAFF.